Presented here are 9 T cell receptor beta chains from one specimen sequenced in a study of cytomegalovirus exposure and HLA in healthy donors. 13 Jbeta primers and 60 Vbeta primers were used for the PCR. Sequenced by immunoSEQ multiplex PCR; TCRdb stores in-frame clones only, minus some. Of about 190,000 clones in the sample, 75% to 90% were seen once. The sample consisted of PBMCs. These receptor sequences come from a woman younger than 30 in good health and CMV-seronegative.

This clone was seen more than once but under ten times. The V gene is TRBV6-1, the J gene TRBJ2-3; 9 bases match TRBD2. The V and J ends lost 3 bases and 1 base, in that order; junction bases with no gene match: 8. The CDR3 consists of 17 residues. Germline V gene data show CDR1 as MNHNS and CDR2 as SASEGT. The DNA for the CDR3 is TGTGCCAGCAGTGATCACTTTAGCGGGGGTGGCACAGATACGCAGTATTTT. Its translation: CASSDHFSGGGTDTQYF.

The rearrangement joins TRBV7-6 to TRBJ2-7, with D tentatively TRBD2 (5 bases). V was shortened by 5 bases and J by 3 bases, with 8 bases between the two germline ends. Germline V lookup: CDR1 SGHVS, CDR2 FNYEAQ. The CDR3 sequence is 12 residues long. The CDR3 loop reads CASSHEGYEQYF. The DNA of the CDR3 is TGTGCCAGCAGCCACGAGGGCTACGAGCAGTACTTC.

The V call is TRBV7-9, the J call TRBJ2-7; the D gene is possibly TRBD2 (7 bases). Trimming stripped 1 base from V and 5 bases from J, with 18 bases between. The CDR3 length is 16 residues. In germline, CDR1 is SEHNR, CDR2 FQNEAQ (reference sequence). The CDR3 sequence is CASSLVGGGARDEQYF. For the CDR3, the DNA is TGTGCCAGCAGCTTAGTTGGTGGGGGGGCTCGCGACGAGCAGTACTTC.

This clone has ten or more counts. The chain joins TRBV4-1 to TRBJ2-7, with D possibly being TRBD2 (5 bases). CDR3 length: 15 residues. Germline CDR1 and CDR2: MGHRA and YSYEKL. V dropped 1 base and J dropped 1 base, with 11 bases sitting between them. In DNA, the CDR3 is TGCGCCAGCAGCCAAGCCCTAGCCGGTTCCTACGAGCAGTACTTC. Translated, it gives CASSQALAGSYEQYF.

The genes are TRBV7-9 and TRBJ1-5; D uncertain. This CDR3 region has 12 residues. V was cut by 0 bases and J by 11 bases, with 8 bases left in between. Germline CDR1 and CDR2: SEHNR and FQNEAQ (reference sequence). The CDR3 region has the DNA TGTGCCAGCAGCTTAGCGGACGGGGCCCAGCATTTT. It encodes CASSLADGAQHF.

V usage is TRBV7-2 and J usage is TRBJ2-7; 10 bases line up with TRBD2. V lost 7 bases, J lost 4 bases, and 10 bases stayed unmatched. The CDR3 spans 15 residues. Germline values: CDR1 SGHTA, CDR2 FQGNSA. CDR3 DNA sequence: TGTGCCAGCAACAGACCGGGACTAGCGTCTTACGAGCAGTACTTC. It specifies CASNRPGLASYEQYF.

V is TRBV29-1 and J is TRBJ1-1; D is possibly TRBD1 (5 bases). Germline V gives CDR1 SQVTM, CDR2 ANQGSEA. Trimming removed 7 bases at V and 3 bases at J, with 15 bases between. CDR3 length: 13 residues. The CDR3, as DNA: TGCAGCGCATTGACAGTTGTAGACACTGAAGCTTTCTTT. As protein: CSALTVVDTEAFF.

The J gene is TRBJ1-5, the V gene TRBV19; tentatively, D is TRBD1 (5 bases). Trimming stripped 7 bases from V and 4 bases from J, with 14 bases between. The CDR3 has 14 residues. Germline-derived CDR1 and CDR2 are LNHDA and SQIVND (reference sequence). CDR3 sequence (DNA): TGTGCCAGTATCGACCCCAGGGCGAATCAGCCCCAGCATTTT. This encodes CASIDPRANQPQHF.

The table lists this clone with a count of one. This sequence joins TRBV27 and TRBJ2-7; the match to TRBD1 covers 9 bases. J lost 0 bases, V lost 6 bases, and 9 bases had no gene match. The CDR3 is 16 residues long. CDR1 and CDR2 (germline): MNHEY, SMNVEV (reference sequence). CDR3 in DNA: TGTGCCAGCAGCCGACCAGGACAGGGGCCCTCCTACGAGCAGTACTTC. Its protein is CASSRPGQGPSYEQYF.